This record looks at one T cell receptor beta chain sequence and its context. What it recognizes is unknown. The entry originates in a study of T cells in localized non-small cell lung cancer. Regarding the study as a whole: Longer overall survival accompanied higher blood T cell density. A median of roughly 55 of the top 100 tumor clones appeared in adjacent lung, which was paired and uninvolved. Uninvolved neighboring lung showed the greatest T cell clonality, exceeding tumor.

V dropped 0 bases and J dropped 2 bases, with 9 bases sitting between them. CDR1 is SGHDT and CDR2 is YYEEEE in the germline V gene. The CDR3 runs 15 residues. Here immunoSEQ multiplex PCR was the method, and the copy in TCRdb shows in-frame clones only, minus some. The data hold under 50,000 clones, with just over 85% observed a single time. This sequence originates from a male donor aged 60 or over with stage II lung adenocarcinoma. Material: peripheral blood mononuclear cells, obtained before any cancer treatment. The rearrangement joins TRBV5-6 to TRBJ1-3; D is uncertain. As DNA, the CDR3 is TGTGCCAGCAGCTTGGAGGGCTGGACTGGAAACACCATATATTTT. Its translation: CASSLEGWTGNTIYF.